This T cell receptor (beta chain) comes out of a study of cytomegalovirus exposure and HLA in healthy donors. Study summary: Later analysis reported that the approximately 110 validation repertoires shared the platform of the roughly 670 first-cohort repertoires. General study results and limits: Cytomegalovirus status, reportedly, was diagnosed with high specificity and sensitivity by the classifier. Testing in vitro showed a few CMV-associated chains specific for CMV antigens.

As for this clone: What it recognizes is unknown.

Using immunoSEQ multiplex PCR, the repertoire was profiled, and TCRdb retains in-frame clones only, with some absent. The sample carries 200,000 to 300,000 clones, 80% to 90% recorded once. V was clipped by 0 bases and J by 6 bases, with 10 bases between them. The CDR3 contains 13 residues. Germline assignment: CDR1 SGDLS and CDR2 YYNGEE. The TCR comes from a man younger than 30 in good health and CMV-seronegative. The rearrangement links TRBV9 to TRBJ2-7; D gene ambiguous. The sample consisted of PBMCs. The CDR3 loop is CASSVGGGFEQYF. The CDR3 coding sequence is TGTGCCAGCAGCGTAGGCGGTGGGTTCGAGCAGTACTTC.